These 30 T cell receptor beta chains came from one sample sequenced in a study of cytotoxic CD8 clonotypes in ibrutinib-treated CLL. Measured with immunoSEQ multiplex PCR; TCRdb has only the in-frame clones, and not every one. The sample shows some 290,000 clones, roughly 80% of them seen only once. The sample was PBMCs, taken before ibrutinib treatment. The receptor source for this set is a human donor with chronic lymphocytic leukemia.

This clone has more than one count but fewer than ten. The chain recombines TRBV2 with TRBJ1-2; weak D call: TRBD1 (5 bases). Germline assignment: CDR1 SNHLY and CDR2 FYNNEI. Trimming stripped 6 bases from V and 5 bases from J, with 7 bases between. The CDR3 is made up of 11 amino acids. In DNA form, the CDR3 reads TGTGCCAGCAGGACAGATTATGGCTACACCTTC. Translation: CASRTDYGYTF.

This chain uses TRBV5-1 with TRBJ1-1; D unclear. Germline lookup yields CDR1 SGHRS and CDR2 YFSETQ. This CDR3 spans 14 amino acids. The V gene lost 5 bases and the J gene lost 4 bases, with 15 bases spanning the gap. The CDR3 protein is CASSVVSGPTEAFF. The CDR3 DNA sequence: TGCGCCAGCAGTGTTGTATCCGGGCCCACTGAAGCTTTCTTT.

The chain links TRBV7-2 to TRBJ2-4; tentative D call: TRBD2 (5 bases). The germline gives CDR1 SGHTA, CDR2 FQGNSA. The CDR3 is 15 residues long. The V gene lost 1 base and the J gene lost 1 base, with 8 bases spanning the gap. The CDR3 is CASSLDEGAKNIQYF. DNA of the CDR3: TGTGCCAGCAGCTTAGATGAGGGCGCCAAAAACATTCAGTACTTC.

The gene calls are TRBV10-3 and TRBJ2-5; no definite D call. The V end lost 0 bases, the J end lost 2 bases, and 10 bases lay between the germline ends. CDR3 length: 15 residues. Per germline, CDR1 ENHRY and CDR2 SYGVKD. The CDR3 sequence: CAISESSWGQETQYF. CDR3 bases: TGTGCCATCAGTGAGTCTAGTTGGGGACAAGAGACCCAGTACTTC.

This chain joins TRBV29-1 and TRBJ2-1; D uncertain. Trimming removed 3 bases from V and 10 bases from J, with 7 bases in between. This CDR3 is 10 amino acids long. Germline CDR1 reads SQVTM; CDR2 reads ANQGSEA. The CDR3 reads CSVDGREQFF. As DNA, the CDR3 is TGCAGCGTTGACGGTCGGGAGCAGTTCTTC.

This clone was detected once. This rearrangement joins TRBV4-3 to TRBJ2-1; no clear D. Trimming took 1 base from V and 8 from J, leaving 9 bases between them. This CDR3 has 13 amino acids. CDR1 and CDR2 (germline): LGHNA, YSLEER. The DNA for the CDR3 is TGCGCCAGCAGCCAAGTGGGTGCCCATGAGCAGTTCTTC. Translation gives CASSQVGAHEQFF.

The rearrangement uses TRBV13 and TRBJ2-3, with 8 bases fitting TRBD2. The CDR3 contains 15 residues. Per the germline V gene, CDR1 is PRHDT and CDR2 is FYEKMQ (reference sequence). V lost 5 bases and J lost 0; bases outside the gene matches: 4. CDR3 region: CASSTLAASTDTQYF. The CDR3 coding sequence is TGTGCCAGCAGCACACTAGCGGCTAGCACAGATACGCAGTATTTT.

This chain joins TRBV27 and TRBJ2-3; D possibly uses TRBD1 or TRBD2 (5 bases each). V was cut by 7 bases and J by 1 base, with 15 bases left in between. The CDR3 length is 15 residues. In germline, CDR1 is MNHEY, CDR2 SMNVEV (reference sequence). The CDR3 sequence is CASTLYQGGTDTQYF. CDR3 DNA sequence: TGTGCCAGCACCCTGTACCAGGGAGGCACAGATACGCAGTATTTT.

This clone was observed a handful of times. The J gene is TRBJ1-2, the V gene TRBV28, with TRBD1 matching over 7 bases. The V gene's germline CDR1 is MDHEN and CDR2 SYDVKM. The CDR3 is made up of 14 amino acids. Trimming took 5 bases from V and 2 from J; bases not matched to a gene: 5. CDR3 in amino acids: CASSLTGQNYGYTF. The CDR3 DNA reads TGTGCCAGCAGTCTGACGGGACAGAACTATGGCTACACCTTC.

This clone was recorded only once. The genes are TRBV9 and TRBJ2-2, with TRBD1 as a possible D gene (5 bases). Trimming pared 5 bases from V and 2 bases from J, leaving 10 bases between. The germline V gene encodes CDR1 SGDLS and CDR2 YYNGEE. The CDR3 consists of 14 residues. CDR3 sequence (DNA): TGTGCCAGCAGGCAAGACAGTAACACCGGGGAGCTGTTTTTT. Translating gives CASRQDSNTGELFF.

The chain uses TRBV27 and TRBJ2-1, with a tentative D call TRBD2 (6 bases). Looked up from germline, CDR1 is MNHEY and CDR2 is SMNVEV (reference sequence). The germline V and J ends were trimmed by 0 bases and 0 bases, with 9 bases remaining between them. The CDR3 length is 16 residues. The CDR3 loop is CASSLSSGSSYNEQFF. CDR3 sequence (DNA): TGTGCCAGCAGTTTATCATCCGGGAGCTCCTACAATGAGCAGTTCTTC.

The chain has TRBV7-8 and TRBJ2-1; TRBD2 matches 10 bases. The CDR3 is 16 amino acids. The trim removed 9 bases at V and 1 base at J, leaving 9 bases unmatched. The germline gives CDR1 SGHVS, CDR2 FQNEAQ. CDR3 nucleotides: TGTGCCAGTAGGAGGGTAGCGGGAGGATCCTACAATGAGCAGTTCTTC. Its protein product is CASRRVAGGSYNEQFF.

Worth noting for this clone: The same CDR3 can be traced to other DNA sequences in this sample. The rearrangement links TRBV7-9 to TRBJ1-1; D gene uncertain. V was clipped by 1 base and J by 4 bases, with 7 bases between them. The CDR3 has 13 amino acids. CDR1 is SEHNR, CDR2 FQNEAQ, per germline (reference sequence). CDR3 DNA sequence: TGTGCCAGCAGCTTAGGGGGTGGCACTGAAGCTTTCTTT. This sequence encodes CASSLGGGTEAFF.

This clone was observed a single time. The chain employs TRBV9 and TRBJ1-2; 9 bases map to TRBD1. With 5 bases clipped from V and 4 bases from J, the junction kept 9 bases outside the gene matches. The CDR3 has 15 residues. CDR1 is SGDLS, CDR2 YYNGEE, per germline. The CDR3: CASSSQGAVFYGYTF. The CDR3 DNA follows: TGTGCCAGCAGTTCACAGGGGGCTGTTTTCTATGGCTACACCTTC.

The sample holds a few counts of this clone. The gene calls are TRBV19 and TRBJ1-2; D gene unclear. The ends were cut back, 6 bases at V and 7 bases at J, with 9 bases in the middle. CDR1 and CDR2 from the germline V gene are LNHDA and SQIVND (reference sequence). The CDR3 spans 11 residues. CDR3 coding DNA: TGTGCCAGTAGACTGGGTCTTGGCTACACCTTC. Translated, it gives CASRLGLGYTF.

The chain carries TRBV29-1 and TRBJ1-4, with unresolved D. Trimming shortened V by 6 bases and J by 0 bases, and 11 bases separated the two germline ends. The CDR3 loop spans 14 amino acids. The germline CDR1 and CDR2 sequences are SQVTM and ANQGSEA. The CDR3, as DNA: TGCAGCGTAGCACCGGGGACAACTAATGAAAAACTGTTTTTT. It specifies CSVAPGTTNEKLFF.

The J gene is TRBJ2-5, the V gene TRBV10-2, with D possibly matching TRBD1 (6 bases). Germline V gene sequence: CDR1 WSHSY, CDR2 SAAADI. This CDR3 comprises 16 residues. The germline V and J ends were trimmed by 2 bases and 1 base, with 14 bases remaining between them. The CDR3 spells CASSEGNLDSQETQYF. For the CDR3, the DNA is TGCGCCAGCAGTGAGGGAAATTTGGACAGCCAAGAGACCCAGTACTTC.

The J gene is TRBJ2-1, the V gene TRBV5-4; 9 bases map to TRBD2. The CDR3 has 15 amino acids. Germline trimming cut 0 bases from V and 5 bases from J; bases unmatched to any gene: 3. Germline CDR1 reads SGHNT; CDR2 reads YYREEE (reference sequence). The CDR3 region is CASSLGGLAHNEQFF. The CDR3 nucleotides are TGTGCCAGCAGCTTGGGGGGACTAGCTCACAATGAGCAGTTCTTC.

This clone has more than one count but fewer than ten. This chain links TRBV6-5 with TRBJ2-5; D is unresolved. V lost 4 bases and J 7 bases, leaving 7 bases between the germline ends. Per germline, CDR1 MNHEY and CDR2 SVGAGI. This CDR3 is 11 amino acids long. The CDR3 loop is CASSWTGTQYF. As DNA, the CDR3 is TGTGCCAGCAGTTGGACCGGGACCCAGTACTTC.

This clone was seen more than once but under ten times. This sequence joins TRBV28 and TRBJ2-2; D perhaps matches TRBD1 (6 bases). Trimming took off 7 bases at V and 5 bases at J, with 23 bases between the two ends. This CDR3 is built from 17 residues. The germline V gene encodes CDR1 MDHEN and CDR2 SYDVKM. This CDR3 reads CASTLLQGPTRTGELFF. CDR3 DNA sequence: TGTGCCAGCACCCTTTTACAGGGACCTACGAGGACCGGGGAGCTGTTTTTT.

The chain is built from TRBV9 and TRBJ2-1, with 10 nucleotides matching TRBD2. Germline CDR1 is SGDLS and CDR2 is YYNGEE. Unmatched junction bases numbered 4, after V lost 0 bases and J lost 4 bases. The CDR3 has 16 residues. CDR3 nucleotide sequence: TGTGCCAGCAGCGTAGGGACTAGCGGAATATACAATGAGCAGTTCTTC. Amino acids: CASSVGTSGIYNEQFF.

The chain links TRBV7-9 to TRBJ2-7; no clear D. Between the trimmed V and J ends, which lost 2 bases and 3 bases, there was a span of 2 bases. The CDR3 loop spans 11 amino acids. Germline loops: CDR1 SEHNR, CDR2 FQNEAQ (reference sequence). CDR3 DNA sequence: TGTGCCAGCAGCTTATACTACGAGCAGTACTTC. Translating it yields CASSLYYEQYF.

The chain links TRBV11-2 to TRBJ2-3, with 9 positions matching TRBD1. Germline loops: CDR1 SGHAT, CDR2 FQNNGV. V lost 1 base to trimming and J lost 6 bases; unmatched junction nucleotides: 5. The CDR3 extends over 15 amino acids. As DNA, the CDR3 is TGTGCCAGCAGCTTAGGAGGACAGGGGACCGATACGCAGTATTTT. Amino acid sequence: CASSLGGQGTDTQYF.

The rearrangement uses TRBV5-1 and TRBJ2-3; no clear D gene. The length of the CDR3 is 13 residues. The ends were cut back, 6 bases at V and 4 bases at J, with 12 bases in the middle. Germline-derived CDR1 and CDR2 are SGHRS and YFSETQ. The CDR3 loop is CASNFQVSDTQYF. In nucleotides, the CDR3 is TGCGCCAGCAACTTCCAGGTATCAGATACGCAGTATTTT.

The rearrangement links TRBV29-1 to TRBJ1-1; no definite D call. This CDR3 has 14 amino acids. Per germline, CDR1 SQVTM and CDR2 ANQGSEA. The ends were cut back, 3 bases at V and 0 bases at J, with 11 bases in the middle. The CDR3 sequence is CSVEGSSMNTEAFF. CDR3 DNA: TGCAGCGTTGAGGGCAGTTCAATGAACACTGAAGCTTTCTTT. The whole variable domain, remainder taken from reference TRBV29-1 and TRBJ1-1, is SAVISQKPSRDICQRGTSLTIQCQVDSQVTMMFWYRQQPGQSLTLIATANQGSEATYESGFVIDKFPISRPNLTFSTLTVSNMSPEDSSIYLCSVEGSSMNTEAFFGQGTRLTVV.

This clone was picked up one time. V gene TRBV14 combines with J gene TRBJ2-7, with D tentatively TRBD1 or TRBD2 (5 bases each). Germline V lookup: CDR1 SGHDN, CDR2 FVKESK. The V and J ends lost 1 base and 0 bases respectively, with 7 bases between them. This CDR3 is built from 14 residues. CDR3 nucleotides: TGTGCCAGCAGCCAAGTGGGACCCTCCTACGAGCAGTACTTC. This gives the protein CASSQVGPSYEQYF.

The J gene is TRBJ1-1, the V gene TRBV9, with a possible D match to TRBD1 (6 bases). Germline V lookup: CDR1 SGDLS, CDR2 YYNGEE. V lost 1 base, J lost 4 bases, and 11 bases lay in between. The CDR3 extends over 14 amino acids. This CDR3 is CASSVNRAGTEAFF. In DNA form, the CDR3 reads TGTGCCAGCAGCGTAAACAGGGCGGGCACTGAAGCTTTCTTT.

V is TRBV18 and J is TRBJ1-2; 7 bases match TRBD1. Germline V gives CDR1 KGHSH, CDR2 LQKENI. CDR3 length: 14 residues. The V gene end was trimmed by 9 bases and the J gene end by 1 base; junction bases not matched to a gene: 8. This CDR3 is CASWTGGGNYGYTF. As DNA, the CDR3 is TGTGCCAGTTGGACAGGAGGGGGTAACTATGGCTACACCTTC.

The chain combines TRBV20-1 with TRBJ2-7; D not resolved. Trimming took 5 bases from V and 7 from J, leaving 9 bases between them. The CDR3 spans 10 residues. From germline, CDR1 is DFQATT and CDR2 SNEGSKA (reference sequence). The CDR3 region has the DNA TGCAGTGCTGGGAATTTTGAGCAGTACTTC. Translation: CSAGNFEQYF.

The CDR3 coding sequence is TGTGCCAGCAGCAAAGGAGAGGAGCGGGAGAAGCGTAAAGAGACCCAGTACTTC. Protein product: CASSKGEEREKRKETQYF. V and J are TRBV21-1 and TRBJ2-5; the table's D gene call, TRBD2, was not cross checked with the DNA. TRBV21-1 is a documented pseudogene. The CDR3 runs to 18 residues.